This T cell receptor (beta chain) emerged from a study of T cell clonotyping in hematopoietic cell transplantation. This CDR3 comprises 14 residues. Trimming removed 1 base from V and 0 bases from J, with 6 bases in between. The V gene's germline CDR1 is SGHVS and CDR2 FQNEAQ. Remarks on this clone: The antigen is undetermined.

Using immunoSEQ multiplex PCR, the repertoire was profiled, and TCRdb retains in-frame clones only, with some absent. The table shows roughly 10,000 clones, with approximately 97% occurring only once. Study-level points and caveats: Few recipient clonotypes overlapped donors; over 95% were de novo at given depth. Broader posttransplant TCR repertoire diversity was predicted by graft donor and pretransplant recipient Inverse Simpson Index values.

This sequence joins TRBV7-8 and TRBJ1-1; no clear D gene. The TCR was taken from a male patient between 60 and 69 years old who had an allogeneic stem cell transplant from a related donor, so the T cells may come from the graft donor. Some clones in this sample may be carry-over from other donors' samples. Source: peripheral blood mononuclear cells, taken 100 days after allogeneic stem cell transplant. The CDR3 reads CASSLERLNTEAFF. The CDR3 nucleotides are TGTGCCAGCAGCTTAGAACGGCTGAACACTGAAGCTTTCTTT.